The 30 T cell receptor beta chains below were found in one sample sequenced in a study of shared clonotypes between healthy human individuals. Some clones are missing from TCRdb's copy, which holds only in-frame ones; the method was immunoSEQ multiplex PCR. Among 950,000 to 1,200,000 clones listed, about 80% were seen once. Sequenced input: memory CD4+ T cells from PBMCs. Subset indicated: CD45RA-negative fraction. These receptors were taken from a man between 18 and 29 years old in good health. Some clones in this sample may be carry-over from other donors' samples.

Remarks on this clone: The junction does not match germline at one end; this may be a read error. The chain carries TRBV28 and TRBJ1-5; a possible D gene is TRBD1 (5 bases). CDR3 length equals 15 residues. CDR1 and CDR2 (germline): MDHEN, SYDVKM. The CDR3 loop is CASSLYALVGGVLDF. The CDR3 DNA follows: TGTGCCAGCAGTTTATACGCGCTGGTCGGGGGTGTACTTGATTTT.

This clone is a singleton in its sample. This rearrangement joins TRBV11-3 to TRBJ1-1; TRBD1 matches at 9 bases. Unmatched junction bases numbered 7, after V lost 5 bases and J lost 3 bases. CDR1 is SGHNT, CDR2 YENEEA, per germline. The CDR3 sequence is 15 residues long. The CDR3 spells CASSAGQGKDTEAFF. The CDR3, as DNA: TGTGCCAGCAGCGCGGGACAGGGTAAGGACACTGAAGCTTTCTTT.

This clone has more than one count but fewer than ten. V gene TRBV27 combines with J gene TRBJ2-7; 12 bases align to TRBD2. The CDR3 spans 16 residues. V lost 5 bases to trimming and J lost 0 bases; unmatched junction nucleotides: 5. Germline values: CDR1 MNHEY, CDR2 SMNVEV (reference sequence). CDR3 nucleotides: TGTGCCAGCAGTCCGACGACTAGCGGGAGCTCCTACGAGCAGTACTTC. Amino acid sequence: CASSPTTSGSSYEQYF.

The chain is built from TRBV6-6 and TRBJ2-7; 8 bases agree with TRBD1. Per the germline V gene, CDR1 is MNHNY and CDR2 is SVGAGI (reference sequence). The CDR3 is 14 residues long. The ends lost 6 bases at V and 4 bases at J; junction bases unmatched: 8. The CDR3 DNA follows: TGTGCCAGCAGCCCGGGACAGGCGATTTACGAGCAGTACTTC. This sequence encodes CASSPGQAIYEQYF.

CDR3 DNA: TGTGCCAGCACCGGGGCAGAAAGGCTCCCCACCTTC. It codes for CASTGAERLPTF. V and J are TRBV6-6 and TRBJ1-2, with D maybe TRBD1 (5 bases). V lost 7 bases, J lost 13 bases, and 19 bases lay in between. From germline, CDR1 is MNHNY and CDR2 SVGAGI (reference sequence). The CDR3 consists of 12 residues.

CDR3 sequence reads: CASSLGTAGGQDTQYF. CDR3 nucleotide sequence: TGCGCCAGCAGCTTGGGGACAGCGGGAGGGCAAGATACGCAGTATTTT. The chain couples TRBV5-1 to TRBJ2-3, with 10 bases matching TRBD2. The junction had 6 bases not matched to a gene; V was cut back by 0 bases and J by 5 bases. Germline-derived CDR1 and CDR2 are SGHRS and YFSETQ. The CDR3 sequence is 16 residues long.

This chain uses TRBV5-5 with TRBJ2-1, with TRBD2 as a possible D gene (6 bases). Trimming pared 2 bases from V and 15 bases from J, leaving 18 bases between. The CDR3 totals 13 residues. CDR1 is SGHKS, CDR2 YYEKEE, per germline (reference sequence). Written as DNA, the CDR3 is TGTGCCAGCAGCTTCTCGCCTGACGACGGGGGGTTCTTC. Its translation is CASSFSPDDGGFF.

The chain has TRBV18 and TRBJ2-3; 8 bases are a match to TRBD1. The germline V gene encodes CDR1 KGHSH and CDR2 LQKENI. The V segment lost 2 bases and the J segment 3 bases; nucleotides outside the gene matches: 7. This CDR3 spans 16 amino acids. The CDR3 here is CASSPIDRGETDTQYF. The CDR3 nucleotides read TGTGCCAGCTCACCAATCGACAGGGGAGAAACAGATACGCAGTATTTT. The full variable domain, in which reference TRBV18 and TRBJ2-3 provide the parts outside the CDR3, is NAGVMQNPRHLVRRRGQEARLRCSPMKGHSHVYWYRQLPEEGLKFMVYLQKENIIDESGMPKERFSAEFPKEGPSILRIQQVVRGDSAAYFCASSPIDRGETDTQYFGPGTRLTVL.

This CDR3 is CASSALPTSGTQYF. The CDR3 DNA follows: TGTGCCAGCAGCGCTCTCCCTACCTCGGGGACCCAGTACTTC. The chain joins TRBV9 to TRBJ2-5; no clear D gene. Germline CDR1 reads SGDLS; CDR2 reads YYNGEE. CDR3 length equals 14 residues. Trimming took 3 bases from V and 7 from J, leaving 16 bases between them.

V is TRBV7-2 and J is TRBJ1-4; no reliable D call. V lost 1 base, J lost 2 bases, and 8 bases lay in between. CDR1 SGHTA and CDR2 FQGNSA come from the germline V gene. CDR3 length equals 15 residues. CDR3 loop: CASSLGRDTNEKLFF. The CDR3, as DNA: TGTGCCAGCAGCTTAGGCAGAGACACTAATGAAAAACTGTTTTTT.

This sequence joins TRBV9 and TRBJ2-7; TRBD2 matches at 10 bases. The CDR3 loop spans 16 amino acids. V shed 4 bases and J 1 base; nucleotides not matched to a gene: 8. Germline values: CDR1 SGDLS, CDR2 YYNGEE. CDR3 in amino acids: CASSPSTSGKSYEQYF. The CDR3 DNA is TGTGCCAGCAGCCCCTCCACTAGCGGGAAATCCTACGAGCAGTACTTC.

The chain carries TRBV28 and TRBJ2-2; 10 positions agree with TRBD2. Trimming took 7 bases from V and 0 from J; bases not matched to a gene: 8. The CDR3 is 17 amino acids. Germline values: CDR1 MDHEN, CDR2 SYDVKM. The CDR3 region is CASNLAGVTPNTGELFF. Written as DNA, the CDR3 is TGTGCCAGCAATCTAGCGGGAGTGACTCCGAACACCGGGGAGCTGTTTTTT.

The chain couples TRBV25-1 to TRBJ1-5; D ambiguous. Trimming pared 2 bases from V and 16 bases from J, leaving 12 bases between. Germline values: CDR1 MGHDK, CDR2 SYGVNS. The CDR3 loop spans 11 amino acids. The CDR3 sequence: CASSEGKGVHF. DNA for the CDR3: TGTGCCAGCAGTGAAGGGAAGGGTGTTCATTTT.

This sequence joins TRBV2 and TRBJ2-1; weak D call: TRBD2 (5 bases). The V end was cut by 6 bases, the J end by 0 bases, with 9 bases between. The CDR3 is made up of 14 amino acids. CDR1 and CDR2 (germline): SNHLY, FYNNEI. The CDR3 coding sequence is TGTGCCAGCAGCGGACTGGACTCCTACAATGAGCAGTTCTTC. Translating it yields CASSGLDSYNEQFF.

The chain uses TRBV11-2 and TRBJ2-3, with D perhaps matching TRBD1 (6 bases). The CDR3 is made up of 19 amino acids. Deletions cut 1 base from V and 4 bases from J, with 24 bases between. Germline CDR1 and CDR2: SGHAT and FQNNGV. The CDR3 bases are TGTGCCAGCAGCTTAGCCAATCTGGGACACCTTACCGAGGCAGATACGCAGTATTTT. It specifies CASSLANLGHLTEADTQYF.

The rearrangement joins TRBV5-5 to TRBJ1-1; 12 nucleotides agree with TRBD1. The CDR3 runs to 14 residues. Germline CDR1 and CDR2: SGHKS and YYEKEE (reference sequence). V lost 4 bases, J lost 6 bases, and 4 bases stayed unmatched. CDR3 amino acids: CASSGRDRGPEAFF. The DNA of the CDR3 is TGTGCCAGCAGCGGAAGGGACAGGGGGCCTGAAGCTTTCTTT. Variable domain in full (rest from reference TRBV5-5 and TRBJ1-1): DAGVTQSPTHLIKTRGQQVTLRCSPISGHKSVSWYQQVLGQGPQFIFQYYEKEERGRGNFPDRFSARQFPNYSSELNVNALLLGDSALYLCASSGRDRGPEAFFGQGTRLTVV.

The chain uses TRBV5-1 and TRBJ2-7; D possibly matches TRBD1 or TRBD2 (6 bases each). This CDR3 spans 15 amino acids. V dropped 4 bases and J dropped 2 bases, with 16 bases sitting between them. Germline V gives CDR1 SGHRS, CDR2 YFSETQ. The CDR3 region is CASSQGGTPPYEQYF. The DNA for the CDR3 is TGCGCCAGCAGCCAAGGGGGGACCCCCCCCTACGAGCAGTACTTC.

The rearrangement joins TRBV6-6 to TRBJ1-2; 9 nucleotides agree with TRBD1. V was pared by 4 bases and J by 7 bases, with 10 bases of the junction left unmatched. Germline V gene lookup returns CDR1 MNHNY and CDR2 SVGAGI (reference sequence). The CDR3 totals 15 residues. Here the CDR3 reads CASSSPGTGLFGYTF. CDR3 nucleotides: TGTGCCAGCAGTTCCCCCGGGACAGGGTTGTTTGGCTACACCTTC.

This clone has just a few counts. The chain carries TRBV6-4 and TRBJ2-1, with 10 bases matching TRBD2. J gave up 0 bases and V 5 bases, and 4 bases lay outside the gene matches. Germline CDR1 MRHNA, CDR2 SNTAGT. This CDR3 region has 16 residues. As DNA, the CDR3 is TGTGCCAGCAGTCTGAGCGGGAGGGCCTCCTACAATGAGCAGTTCTTC. Amino acid sequence: CASSLSGRASYNEQFF.

The chain employs TRBV6-5 and TRBJ1-5, with no clear D. Germline CDR1 reads MNHEY; CDR2 reads SVGAGI. Trimming cost V 6 bases and J 1 base, with 7 bases left between them. This CDR3 is built from 13 residues. DNA for the CDR3: TGTGCCAGCAGCTTCAGCAGCAATCAGCCCCAGCATTTT. Protein: CASSFSSNQPQHF.

V is TRBV9 and J is TRBJ2-5; possible D gene TRBD2, 5 bases. The CDR3 sequence is 13 residues long. Germline CDR1 is SGDLS and CDR2 is YYNGEE. V was cut by 2 bases and J by 2 bases, with 7 bases left in between. The DNA for the CDR3 is TGTGCCAGCAGCGTGAGGGTTCAAGAGACCCAGTACTTC. This codes for CASSVRVQETQYF.

The genes are TRBV11-3 and TRBJ2-5, with 7 bases lining up with TRBD1. Germline V gene lookup returns CDR1 SGHNT and CDR2 YENEEA. CDR3 length: 15 residues. V gave up 5 bases and J gave up 1 base; unmatched junction bases: 7. The CDR3 DNA reads TGTGCCAGCAGCGCCCGACCAGGGGGCCAAGAGACCCAGTACTTC. Encoded protein: CASSARPGGQETQYF.

In its sample, this clone was seen a few times. This sequence may be a read error, since a much larger clone differs from it by one base. This specimen includes other DNA sequences encoding the same CDR3. The genes are TRBV5-1 and TRBJ2-3; no clear D. V shed 0 bases and J shed 3 bases, with 8 bases lying between them. The CDR3 runs to 14 residues. The germline gives CDR1 SGHRS, CDR2 YFSETQ. This CDR3 is CASSLDPWTDTQYF. The CDR3 DNA is TGCGCCAGCAGCTTGGATCCCTGGACAGATACGCAGTATTTT.

This chain uses TRBV28 with TRBJ1-4; tentatively, D is TRBD1 (5 bases). Germline CDR1 reads MDHEN; CDR2 reads SYDVKM. The CDR3 loop spans 15 amino acids. Trimming cost V 7 bases and J 0 bases, with 12 bases left between them. This CDR3 reads CASTAWGATNEKLFF. As DNA, the CDR3 is TGTGCCAGCACCGCTTGGGGGGCAACTAATGAAAAACTGTTTTTT.

This sequence joins TRBV7-9 and TRBJ2-7, with a possible D match to TRBD1 (5 bases). CDR1 and CDR2 (germline): SEHNR, FQNEAQ (reference sequence). This CDR3 is 16 amino acids long. V lost 7 bases to trimming and J lost 4 bases, with 23 bases between them. CDR3 residues: CASTPGWVFKGYEQYF. The CDR3 DNA is TGTGCCAGCACCCCGGGCTGGGTTTTTAAGGGGTACGAGCAGTACTTC.

The V gene is TRBV6-1, the J gene TRBJ2-7; 12 nucleotides agree with TRBD1. Germline V CDR1 and CDR2: MNHNS, SASEGT. Germline trimming cut 4 bases from V and 4 bases from J; bases unmatched to any gene: 2. This CDR3 comprises 14 residues. The CDR3 is CASSGDRGRYEQYF. In DNA, the CDR3 is TGTGCCAGCAGTGGGGACAGGGGGCGATACGAGCAGTACTTC.

This clone has just one count. DNA of the CDR3: TGTGCCAGCAGTCCTAGACTATCCCCCTACGAGCAGTACTTC. It codes for CASSPRLSPYEQYF. V usage is TRBV6-5 and J usage is TRBJ2-7, with a possible D match to TRBD2 (5 bases). Germline lookup yields CDR1 MNHEY and CDR2 SVGAGI. The CDR3 consists of 14 residues. Trimming stripped 5 bases from V and 2 bases from J, with 13 bases between.

This chain links TRBV2 with TRBJ2-5, with 10 nucleotides matching TRBD2. CDR3 length: 14 residues. The germline CDR1 and CDR2 sequences are SNHLY and FYNNEI. The ends lost 5 bases at V and 8 bases at J; junction bases unmatched: 8. CDR3 protein: CASSLAGGPGTQYF. As DNA, the CDR3 is TGTGCCAGCAGTTTAGCGGGAGGCCCCGGTACCCAGTACTTC.

This rearrangement joins TRBV25-1 to TRBJ1-1; 12 bases line up with TRBD1. Trimming at V came to 8 bases and at J to 11 bases, leaving 15 bases not matched to a gene. The CDR3 sequence is 15 residues long. CDR1 and CDR2 (germline): MGHDK, SYGVNS. The CDR3 DNA reads TGTGCCAGCCGGGACAGGGGGCTTCCGGCGACTCGCGCTTTCTTT. Its translation is CASRDRGLPATRAFF.

The chain carries TRBV6-6 and TRBJ1-2, with a possible D match to TRBD1 (5 bases). The CDR3 spans 15 residues. Trimming pared 4 bases from V and 5 bases from J, leaving 17 bases between. Germline V gene sequence: CDR1 MNHNY, CDR2 SVGAGI (reference sequence). The CDR3 region is CASSSLLGARYGYTF. CDR3 in DNA: TGTGCCAGCAGTTCCCTACTTGGGGCGCGGTATGGCTACACCTTC.